This TCR beta chain was found in a study of T-cell memory formation after mild COVID-19. Across the whole study: Among the donors, TCR clusters were largely specific to each donor.

General study results and limits: The authors left the SARS-CoV-2 specificity of second-wave clones peaking on day 37 unconfirmed.

Amplification by 5'RACE using constant-segment primers produced TCR alpha and TCR beta cDNA libraries that carried sample barcodes and UMIs. TCRdb processed the 5' RACE reads anew with MiXCR; each CDR3 protein has one entry. The sample consists of about 440,000 distinct CDR3 sequences, roughly 20% of them appearing once. CDR3 length: 15 amino acids. Germline CDR1 KGHDR, CDR2 SFDVKD. Trimming removed 4 bases from V and 5 bases from J; junction bases left unmatched: 7. Concerning this clonotype: The antigen is not known.

Sequencing input: PBMCs or a T cell subset sorted from them (not recorded which). This sequence was found in an adult woman who had mild COVID-19 (a few samples of this study predate the infection). Cell type and time point are not known. V gene TRBV24-1 combines with J gene TRBJ2-3, with 8 bases fitting TRBD1. The CDR3 region has the DNA TGTGCCACCAGTGACCCTGGACAGGGTGTAGATACGCAGTATTTT. Translation gives CATSDPGQGVDTQYF.